A single sample gave rise to the 6 T cell receptor beta chains below, sequenced in a study of identical twins. Via MiXCR, TCRdb re-called the 5' RACE reads, giving one row per CDR3 protein. The sample consists of roughly 570,000 distinct CDR3 sequences, around a tenth of them appearing once. These data also featured in a second study, about yellow fever vaccine responses in identical twins.

The sequenced sample was PBMCs. These receptors were collected from a woman in her late teens or twenties in good health.

This chain connects TRBV10-3 to TRBJ1-4; D remains ambiguous. The CDR3 has 12 amino acids. The germline gives CDR1 ENHRY, CDR2 SYGVKD. Deletions cut 3 bases from V and 6 bases from J, with 5 bases between. CDR3 residues: CAISDSDEKLFF. The CDR3 bases are TGTGCCATCAGTGACAGCGATGAAAAACTGTTTTTT.

This clonotype has a handful of counts. CDR3 coding DNA: TGTGCCAGCAGCTTAGCGCTAGCGGGGAGCAATGAGCAGTTCTTC. Protein sequence: CASSLALAGSNEQFF. The V and J genes are TRBV11-1 and TRBJ2-1, with TRBD2 identical over 9 bases. In germline, CDR1 is SGHAT, CDR2 FQDESV (reference sequence). J gave up 6 bases and V 0 bases, and 3 bases lay outside the gene matches. The CDR3 contains 15 residues.

The rearrangement uses TRBV12-3 or TRBV12-4 and TRBJ2-2; a possible D gene is TRBD2 (5 bases). The CDR3 is 14 residues long. V was clipped by 7 bases and J by 1 base, with 10 bases between them. CDR3 amino acids: CASKVDLNTGELFF. Written as DNA, the CDR3 is TGTGCCAGCAAGGTGGACTTGAACACCGGGGAGCTGTTTTTT.

This clonotype was seen at least ten times. The genes are TRBV27 and TRBJ2-6, with unresolved D. This CDR3 has 15 amino acids. In germline, CDR1 is MNHEY, CDR2 SMNVEV (reference sequence). V lost 4 bases and J lost 2, with 9 bases in between. CDR3 nucleotide sequence: TGTGCCAGCAGTTCAAGCTTTGCTGGGGCCAACGTCCTGACTTTC. It translates to CASSSSFAGANVLTF.

The J gene is TRBJ2-5, the V gene TRBV5-1; the match to TRBD1 covers 9 bases. Germline CDR1 is SGHRS and CDR2 is YFSETQ. The CDR3 is 17 amino acids. V shed 0 bases and J 1 base; nucleotides not matched to a gene: 7. CDR3 sequence reads: CASSLGGQGRIQETQYF. The CDR3 DNA reads TGCGCCAGCAGCTTGGGCGGACAGGGGCGCATCCAAGAGACCCAGTACTTC.

Concerning this clonotype: A much larger clone is a single base away; this may be a read error. The chain links TRBV27 to TRBJ2-1; the match to TRBD1 covers 7 bases. Germline trimming cut 5 bases from V and 10 bases from J; bases unmatched to any gene: 2. The germline V gene has CDR1 MNHEY and CDR2 SMNVEV (reference sequence). The CDR3 is 11 amino acids. This chain's CDR3 is CASSQTGEQFF. DNA for the CDR3: TGTGCCAGCAGTCAGACAGGGGAGCAGTTCTTC.